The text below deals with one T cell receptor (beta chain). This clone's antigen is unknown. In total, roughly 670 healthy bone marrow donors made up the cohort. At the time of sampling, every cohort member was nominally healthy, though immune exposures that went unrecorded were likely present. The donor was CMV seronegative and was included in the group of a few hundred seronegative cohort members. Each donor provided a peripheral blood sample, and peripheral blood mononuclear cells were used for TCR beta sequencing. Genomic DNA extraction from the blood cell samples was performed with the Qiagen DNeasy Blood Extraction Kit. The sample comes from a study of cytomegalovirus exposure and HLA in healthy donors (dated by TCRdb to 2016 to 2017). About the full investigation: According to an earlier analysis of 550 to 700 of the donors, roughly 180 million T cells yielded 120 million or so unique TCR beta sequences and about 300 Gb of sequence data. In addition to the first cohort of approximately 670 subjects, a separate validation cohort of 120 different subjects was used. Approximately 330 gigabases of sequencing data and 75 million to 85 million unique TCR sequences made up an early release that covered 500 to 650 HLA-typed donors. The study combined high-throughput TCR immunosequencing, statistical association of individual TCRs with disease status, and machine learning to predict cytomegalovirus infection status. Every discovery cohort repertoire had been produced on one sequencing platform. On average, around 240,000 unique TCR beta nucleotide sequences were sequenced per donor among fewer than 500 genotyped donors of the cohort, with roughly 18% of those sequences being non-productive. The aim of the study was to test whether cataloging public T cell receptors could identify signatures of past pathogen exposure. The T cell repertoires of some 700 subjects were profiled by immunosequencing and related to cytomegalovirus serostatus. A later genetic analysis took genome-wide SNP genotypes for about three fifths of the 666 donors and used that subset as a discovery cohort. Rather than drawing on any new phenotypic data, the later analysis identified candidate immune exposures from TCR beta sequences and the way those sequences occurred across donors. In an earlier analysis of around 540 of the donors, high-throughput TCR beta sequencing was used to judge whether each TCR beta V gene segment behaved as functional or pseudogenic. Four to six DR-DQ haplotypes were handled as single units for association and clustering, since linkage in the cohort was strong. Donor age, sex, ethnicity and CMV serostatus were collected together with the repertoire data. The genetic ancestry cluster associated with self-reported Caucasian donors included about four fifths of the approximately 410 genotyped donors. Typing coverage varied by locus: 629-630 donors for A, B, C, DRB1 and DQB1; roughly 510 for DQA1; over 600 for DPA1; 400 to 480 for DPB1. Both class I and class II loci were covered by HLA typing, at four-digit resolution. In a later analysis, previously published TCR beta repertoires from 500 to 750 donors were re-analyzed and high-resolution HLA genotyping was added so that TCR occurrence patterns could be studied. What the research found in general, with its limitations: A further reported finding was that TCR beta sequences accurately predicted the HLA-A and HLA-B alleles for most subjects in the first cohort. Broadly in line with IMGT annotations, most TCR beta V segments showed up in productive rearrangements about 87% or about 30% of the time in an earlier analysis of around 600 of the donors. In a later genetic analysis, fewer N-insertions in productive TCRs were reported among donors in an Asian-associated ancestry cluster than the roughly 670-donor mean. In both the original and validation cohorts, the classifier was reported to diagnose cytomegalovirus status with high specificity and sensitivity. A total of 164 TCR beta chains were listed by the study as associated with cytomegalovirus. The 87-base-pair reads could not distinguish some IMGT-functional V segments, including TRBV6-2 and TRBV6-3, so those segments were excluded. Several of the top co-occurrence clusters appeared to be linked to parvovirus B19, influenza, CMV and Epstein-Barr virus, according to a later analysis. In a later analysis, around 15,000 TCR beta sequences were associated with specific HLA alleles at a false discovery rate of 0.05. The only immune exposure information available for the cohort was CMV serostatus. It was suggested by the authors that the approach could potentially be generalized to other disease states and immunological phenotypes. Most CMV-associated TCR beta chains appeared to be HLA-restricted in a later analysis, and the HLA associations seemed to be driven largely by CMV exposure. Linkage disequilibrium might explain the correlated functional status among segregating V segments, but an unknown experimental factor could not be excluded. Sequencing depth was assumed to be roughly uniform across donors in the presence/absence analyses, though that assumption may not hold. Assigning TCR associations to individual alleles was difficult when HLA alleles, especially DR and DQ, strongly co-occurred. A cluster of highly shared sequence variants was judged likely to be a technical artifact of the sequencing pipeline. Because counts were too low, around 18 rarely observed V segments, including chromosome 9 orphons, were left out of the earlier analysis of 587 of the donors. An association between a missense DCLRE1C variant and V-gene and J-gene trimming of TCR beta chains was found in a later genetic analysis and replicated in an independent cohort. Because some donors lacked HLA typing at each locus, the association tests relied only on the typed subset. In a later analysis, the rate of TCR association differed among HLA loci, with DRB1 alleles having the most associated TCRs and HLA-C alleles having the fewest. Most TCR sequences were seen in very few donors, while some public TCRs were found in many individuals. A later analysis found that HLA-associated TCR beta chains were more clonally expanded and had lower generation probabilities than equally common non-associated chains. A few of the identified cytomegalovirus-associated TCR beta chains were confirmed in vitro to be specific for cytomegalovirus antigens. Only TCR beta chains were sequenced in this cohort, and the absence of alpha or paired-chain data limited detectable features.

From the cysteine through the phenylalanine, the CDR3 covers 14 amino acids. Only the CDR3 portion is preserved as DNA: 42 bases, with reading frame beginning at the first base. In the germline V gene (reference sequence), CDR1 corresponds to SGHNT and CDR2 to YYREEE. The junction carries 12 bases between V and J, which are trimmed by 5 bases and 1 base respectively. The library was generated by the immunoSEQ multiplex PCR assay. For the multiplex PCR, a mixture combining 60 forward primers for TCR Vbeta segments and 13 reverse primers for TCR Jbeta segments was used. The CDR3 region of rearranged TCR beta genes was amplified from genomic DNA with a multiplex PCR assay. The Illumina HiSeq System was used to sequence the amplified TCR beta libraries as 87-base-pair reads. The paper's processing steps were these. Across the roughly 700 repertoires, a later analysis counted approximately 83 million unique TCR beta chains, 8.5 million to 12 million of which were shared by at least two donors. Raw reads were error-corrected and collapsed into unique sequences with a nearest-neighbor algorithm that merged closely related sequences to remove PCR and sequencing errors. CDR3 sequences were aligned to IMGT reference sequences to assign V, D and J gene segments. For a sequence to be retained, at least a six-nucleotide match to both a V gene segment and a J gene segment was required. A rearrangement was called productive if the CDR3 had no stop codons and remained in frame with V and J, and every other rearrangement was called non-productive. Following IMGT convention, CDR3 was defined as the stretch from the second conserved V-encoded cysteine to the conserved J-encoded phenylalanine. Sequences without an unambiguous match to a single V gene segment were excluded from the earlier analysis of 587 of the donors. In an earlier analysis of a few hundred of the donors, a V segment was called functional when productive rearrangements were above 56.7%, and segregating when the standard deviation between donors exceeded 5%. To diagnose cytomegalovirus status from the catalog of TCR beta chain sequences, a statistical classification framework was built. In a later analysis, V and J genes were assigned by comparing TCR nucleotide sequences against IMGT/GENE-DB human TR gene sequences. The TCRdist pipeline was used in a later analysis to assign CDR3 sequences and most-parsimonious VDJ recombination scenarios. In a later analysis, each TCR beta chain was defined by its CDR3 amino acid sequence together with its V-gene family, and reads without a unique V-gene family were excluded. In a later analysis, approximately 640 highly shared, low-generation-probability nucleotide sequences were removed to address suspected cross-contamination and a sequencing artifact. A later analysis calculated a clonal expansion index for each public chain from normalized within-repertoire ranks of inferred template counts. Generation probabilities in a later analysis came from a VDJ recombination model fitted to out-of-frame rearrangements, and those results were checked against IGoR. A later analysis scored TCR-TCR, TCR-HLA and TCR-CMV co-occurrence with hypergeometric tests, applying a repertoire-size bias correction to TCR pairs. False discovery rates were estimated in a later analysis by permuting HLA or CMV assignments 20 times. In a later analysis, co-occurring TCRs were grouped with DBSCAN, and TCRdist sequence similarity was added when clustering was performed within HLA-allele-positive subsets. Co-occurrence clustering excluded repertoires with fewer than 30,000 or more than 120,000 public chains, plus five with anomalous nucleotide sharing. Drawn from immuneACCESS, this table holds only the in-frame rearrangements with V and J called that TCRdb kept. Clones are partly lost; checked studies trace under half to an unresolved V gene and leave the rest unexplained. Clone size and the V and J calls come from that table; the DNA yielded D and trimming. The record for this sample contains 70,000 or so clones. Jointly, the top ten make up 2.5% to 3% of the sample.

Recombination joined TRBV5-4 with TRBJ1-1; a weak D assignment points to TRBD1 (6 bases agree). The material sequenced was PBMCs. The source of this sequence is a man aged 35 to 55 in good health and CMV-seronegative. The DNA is TGTGCCAGCAGATGGACAGTAGAGAACACTGAAGCTTTCTTT. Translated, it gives CASRWTVENTEAFF.